This T cell receptor (beta chain) originates from a study of breast tumors, draining lymph nodes, adjacent tissues. Whole-study results and caveats: Compared with basal-like, luminal-like tumors shared significantly more repertoire with nontumor tissue. Tumor TCR diversity was below lymph nodes but above nontumor tissue.

At least ten counts were recorded for this clonotype. Its antigen is unidentified. TCRdb fed the multiplex PCR reads into MiXCR, producing one record per CDR3 protein. The sample includes around 130,000 distinct CDR3 sequences, around 20% seen only once; the top ten take about 2.2%. Breast cancer patients provided tissue from their axillary draining lymph nodes. This sequence was found in a female donor with breast cancer. Some clones in this sample may be carry-over from other donors' samples. Sequences were obtained from axillary lymph node tissue.

The CDR3 bases are TGTGCCATCAGCCCTGTAGGGTCGTTAGAGACCCAGTACTTC. Its protein is CAISPVGSLETQYF. The gene calls are TRBV10-3 and TRBJ2-5; D call uncertain. With 6 bases removed from V and 4 bases from J, the gap between germline ends came to 15 bases. The CDR3 sequence is 14 residues long. Germline V gives CDR1 ENHRY, CDR2 SYGVKD.